Following are 6 T cell receptor beta chains from one sample sequenced in a study of blood T cells in healthy people across ages. A second PCR, run for roughly 7 to 12 cycles, used a sample-barcoded 5' primer plus a J-beta primer mix. TCRdb reprocessed the 5' RACE reads via MiXCR and lists one record per CDR3 protein. The data hold 1,500,000 or so distinct CDR3 sequences, with roughly two fifths observed a single time. The source material was blood. The receptor source for this set is a woman aged 18-29 years in good health.

The V call is TRBV9, the J call TRBJ2-2; 7 bases match TRBD2. Per the germline V gene, CDR1 is SGDLS and CDR2 is YYNGEE. CDR3 length equals 16 residues. Trimming removed 2 bases from V and 6 bases from J; junction bases left unmatched: 10. CDR3 protein: CASSVTGTISSGELFF. The CDR3 nucleotides are TGTGCCAGCAGCGTGACCGGGACTATCAGCTCCGGGGAGCTGTTTTTT.

V gene TRBV27 combines with J gene TRBJ2-5, with 14 nucleotides matching TRBD2. The V gene's germline CDR1 is MNHEY and CDR2 SMNVEV (reference sequence). The J segment lost 4 bases and the V segment lost 2 bases, leaving 3 bases of the junction unmatched. This CDR3 comprises 16 residues. As DNA, the CDR3 is TGTGCCAGCAGTTTAGGGACTAGCGGGAGAGGAGAGACCCAGTACTTC. Its protein is CASSLGTSGRGETQYF.

The chain has TRBV20-1 and TRBJ1-5; no firm D call. The ends were cut back, 3 bases at V and 6 bases at J, with 12 bases in the middle. The CDR3 runs to 13 residues. Germline V gives CDR1 DFQATT, CDR2 SNEGSKA (reference sequence). CDR3 in amino acids: CSASNAVSQPQHF. The CDR3 nucleotides are TGCAGTGCTAGTAATGCAGTATCTCAGCCCCAGCATTTT.

This rearrangement joins TRBV4-1 to TRBJ2-2; perhaps TRBD1 as D (5 bases). Germline V gene data show CDR1 as MGHRA and CDR2 as YSYEKL. There are 15 residues in the CDR3. Trimming took 0 bases from V and 6 from J, leaving 11 bases between them. DNA of the CDR3: TGCGCCAGCAGCCAAGAGCGCAAGGGGCCCGGGGAGCTGTTTTTT. Its protein product is CASSQERKGPGELFF.

V gene TRBV27 combines with J gene TRBJ2-2; 14 nucleotides line up with TRBD2. Germline trimming cut 5 bases from V and 6 bases from J; bases unmatched to any gene: 5. CDR3 length: 16 amino acids. The germline V gene has CDR1 MNHEY and CDR2 SMNVEV (reference sequence). CDR3 DNA sequence: TGTGCCAGCAGTACGGGACTAGCGGGAGCAGCCGGGGAGCTGTTTTTT. As protein: CASSTGLAGAAGELFF.

This clonotype has a count of ten or more. The CDR3 coding sequence is TGTGCCAGCAGCTTGAGGGTAGGGGGGGCGCGTAGTTATGGCTACACCTTC. This translates into CASSLRVGGARSYGYTF. The chain combines TRBV28 with TRBJ1-2; D possibly corresponds to TRBD1 (6 bases). The germline gives CDR1 MDHEN, CDR2 SYDVKM. This CDR3 comprises 17 residues. The germline V and J ends were trimmed by 6 bases and 5 bases, with 25 bases remaining between them.